The clone carrying this TCR beta chain showed up just once. What it binds is not known. The record originates from a study of long-term antiretroviral therapy in people with HIV. Notes on the study in general: The repertoire was dominated at all time points by clones expanded before ART. Diversity measured after ART increased yet remained under transplant donor controls.

CDR1 and CDR2 (germline): SGHRS, YFSETQ. The CDR3 extends over 15 amino acids. V lost 7 bases, J lost 6 bases, and 12 bases stayed unmatched. With survey level as its setting, the immunoSEQ assay was v3.0. TCRdb keeps only in-frame clones here, not all; method: immunoSEQ multiplex PCR. This sample has about 43,000 clones, with about 95% found just once. This sequence originates from a man aged 30 to 39 with HIV. Sequences were derived from unsorted PBMCs, sampled 9 to 9.5 years after starting antiretroviral therapy. The rearrangement joins TRBV5-1 to TRBJ2-3, with 9 bases fitting TRBD2. This CDR3 reads CASRLGGGAEDTQYF. DNA of the CDR3: TGCGCCAGCCGGCTCGGCGGGGGGGCTGAGGATACGCAGTATTTT.